The TCR beta chain described here comes from a study of identical twins. Whole-study findings and limits: Within cord blood, abundant beta clonotypes carried fewer insertions, but memory repertoires showed no such trend.

As for this clonotype: Its antigen is not identified.

Trimming cost V 5 bases and J 4 bases; bases outside gene matches: 10. CDR1 SGHTA and CDR2 FQGNSA come from the germline V gene. The CDR3 consists of 15 residues. TCRdb reprocessed the 5' RACE reads via MiXCR and lists one record per CDR3 protein. The table lists some 660,000 distinct CDR3 sequences, less than 10% of them singletons, with approximately 0.96% in the top ten. Another study also made use of these data, one on yellow fever vaccine responses in identical twins.

Sequenced sample: PBMCs. The TCR comes from a woman aged 18-29 years in good health. V and J are TRBV7-2 and TRBJ2-7; 8 bases agree with TRBD1. CDR3 loop: CASSVNRDRIYEQYF. The CDR3 DNA reads as TGTGCCAGCAGCGTCAACCGGGACAGGATATACGAGCAGTACTTC.